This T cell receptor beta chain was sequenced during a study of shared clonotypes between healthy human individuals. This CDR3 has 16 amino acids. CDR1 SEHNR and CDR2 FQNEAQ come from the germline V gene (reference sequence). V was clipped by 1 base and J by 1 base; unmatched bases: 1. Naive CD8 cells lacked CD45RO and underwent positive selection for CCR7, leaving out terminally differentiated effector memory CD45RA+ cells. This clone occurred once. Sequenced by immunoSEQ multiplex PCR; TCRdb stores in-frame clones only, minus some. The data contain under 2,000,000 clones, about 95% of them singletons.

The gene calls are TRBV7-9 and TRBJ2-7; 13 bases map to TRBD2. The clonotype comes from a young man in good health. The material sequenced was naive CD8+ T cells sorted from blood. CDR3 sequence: CASSLEGLAGSYEQYF. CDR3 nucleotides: TGTGCCAGCAGCTTAGAGGGACTAGCGGGATCCTACGAGCAGTACTTC.